This record concerns one T cell receptor (beta chain) sequence. Its antigen is undetermined. This specimen comes from a study of CD8 T cells in ankylosing spondylitis. Study-level results: Existing reports had already noted some motif variants in reactive arthritis synovial fluid and blood. Typical of ankylosing spondylitis blood, it appeared, was a TCR beta motif of roughly eight highly homologous variants. Disease-associated clonotypes exhibited CD8+ identity and were relatively infrequent in peripheral blood.

The germline gives CDR1 SNHLY, CDR2 FYNNEI. CDR3 length: 12 residues. Trimming removed 7 bases from V and 6 bases from J, with 10 bases in between. A quantitative 5'-RACE method, one with molecular barcodes, was used to make TCR beta libraries. TCRdb used MiXCR to reprocess the 5' RACE reads, holding one entry per CDR3 protein. The table records a few hundred thousand distinct CDR3 sequences, about a fifth of them present only once. The chain links TRBV2 to TRBJ2-4, with D uncertain. The receptor comes from a male donor with ankylosing spondylitis. The sample taken for sequencing was blood, either unsorted or a sorted T cell fraction (not recorded which). The CDR3: CASNPGRNIQYF. Written as DNA, the CDR3 is TGTGCCAGCAACCCAGGAAGAAACATTCAGTACTTC.